The clone carrying this T cell receptor beta chain occurred a few times. The CDR3 is 13 residues long. The junction had 5 bases not matched to a gene; V was cut back by 9 bases and J by 1 base. CDR1 and CDR2 from the germline V gene are MNHEY and SMNVEV (reference sequence). This specimen belongs to a study of T-cell reconstitution after alpha-beta-depleted transplantation in children. Unique molecular identifiers featured in how the TCRbeta library was prepared. A single record per CDR3 protein comes from TCRdb applying MiXCR to the PCR reads. The sample holds 450,000 to 550,000 distinct CDR3 sequences, about 10% seen once.

Sequenced here: PBMCs, mostly from graft donor cells, sampled 180 days after TCRalphabeta/CD19-depleted stem cell transplant. This sequence joins TRBV27 and TRBJ1-2, with TRBD1 identical over 7 bases. The sequence was obtained from a female patient between 2 and 15 years old who had a stem cell transplant for aplastic anemia, so the T cells may come from the graft donor. CDR3 residues: CASGTGVNYGYTF. DNA for the CDR3: TGTGCCAGTGGAACAGGGGTTAACTATGGCTACACCTTC.